This T cell receptor (beta chain) is drawn from a study of glioma-infiltrating T cells after dendritic cell vaccination. Some clones are missing from TCRdb's copy, which holds only in-frame ones; the method was immunoSEQ multiplex PCR. The sample has about 50,000 clones; around nine tenths are singletons. In the case of this clone: Its cognate antigen is unknown.

This sample's time point: after dendritic cell vaccination, including at tumor progression/relapse. None of the glioblastoma patients had an isocitrate dehydrogenase mutation. General study points: Higher TCR clonality did not directly relate to longer survival.

Germline V CDR1 and CDR2: SGHTA, FQGNSA. J gave up 4 bases and V 5 bases, and 5 bases lay outside the gene matches. The CDR3 is 15 residues long. The sample here was blood, taken after dendritic cell vaccination. This clonotype was sampled from a human donor with glioblastoma. The rearrangement joins TRBV7-2 to TRBJ2-1; 10 bases line up with TRBD2. Here the CDR3 DNA reads TGTGCCAGCAGCCCAGCGGGAGGGTGGTACAATGAGCAGTTCTTC. It translates to CASSPAGGWYNEQFF.